These 31 T cell receptor beta chains share one sample of origin, sequenced in a study of blood T cell repertoires in COVID-19 (dated by TCRdb to 2018 to 2020). The library was produced with the immunoSEQ multiplex PCR assay. Sourced from immuneACCESS, this table was stored by TCRdb with only in-frame sequences that have V and J called. A share of the clones is absent; for the studies checked, an unresolved V gene accounts for under half, and the remainder has no known explanation. The sample table shows 250,000 or so clones, and around 81% are seen once. The biggest ten clones account for roughly 1.9% of the sample. Sequenced material: peripheral blood. These receptors all stem from a man aged 25-45 years who had recovered from COVID-19.

As regards this clone: A much bigger clone sits one base away, suggesting this may be a read error. V and J are TRBV7-3 and TRBJ1-2; 9 nucleotides match TRBD1. CDR1 SGHTA and CDR2 FQGTGA come from the germline V gene. This CDR3 has 14 residues. Here the CDR3 DNA reads TGTACCAGCAGCCCACAGGGGGCTGACTATGGCTACACCTTC. It yields the protein CTSSPQGADYGYTF.

The J gene is TRBJ1-1, the V gene TRBV7-2, with D unresolved. Per the germline V gene, CDR1 is SGHTA and CDR2 is FQGNSA. This CDR3 has 14 amino acids. V lost 0 bases and J 4 bases, leaving 9 bases between the germline ends. In DNA, the CDR3 is TGTGCCAGCAGCTTAGCTCCTACGGGCACTGAAGCTTTCTTT. Protein sequence: CASSLAPTGTEAFF. The variable domain in full, with the rest retrieved from reference TRBV7-2 and TRBJ1-1, is GAGVSQSPSNKVTEKGKDVELRCDPISGHTALYWYRQSLGQGLEFLIYFQGNSAPDKSGLPSDRFSAERTGGSVSTLTIQRTQQEDSAVYLCASSLAPTGTEAFFGQGTRLTVV.

As regards this clone: Within the sample, other DNA sequences also encode this same CDR3. The chain couples TRBV3-1 (or the pseudogene TRBV3-2) to TRBJ2-3, with 12 bases fitting TRBD2. The V segment lost 1 base and the J segment 1 base; nucleotides outside the gene matches: 0. This CDR3 contains 16 residues. Germline V gene lookup returns CDR1 LGHDT and CDR2 YNNKEL (reference sequence). The CDR3 loop is CASSQGLAGGTDTQYF. CDR3 in DNA: TGTGCCAGCAGCCAAGGACTAGCGGGGGGCACAGATACGCAGTATTTT.

V and J are TRBV7-9 and TRBJ2-1; 9 bases align to TRBD2. CDR1 is SEHNR, CDR2 FQNEAQ, per germline (reference sequence). The CDR3 runs to 15 residues. Germline trimming cut 5 bases from V and 0 bases from J; bases unmatched to any gene: 2. The CDR3 DNA reads TGTGCCAGCAGCGCGGGGGGGCTCTCCTACAATGAGCAGTTCTTC. Translated, it gives CASSAGGLSYNEQFF.

CDR3 nucleotides: TGTGCCAGCAGTTTAGGGGGCCGGGGCTACACCTTC. Its translation: CASSLGGRGYTF. This chain uses TRBV12-3 or TRBV12-4 with TRBJ1-2; D perhaps matches TRBD1 (5 bases). Deletions cut 1 base from V and 8 bases from J, with 8 bases between. The CDR3 contains 12 residues.

This chain links TRBV19 with TRBJ1-4; D might be TRBD1 (6 bases). The CDR3 is 14 amino acids. V lost 0 bases to trimming and J lost 6 bases, with 8 bases between them. Germline CDR1 is LNHDA and CDR2 is SQIVND (reference sequence). CDR3 loop: CASSIEAGDEKLFF. Here the CDR3 DNA reads TGTGCCAGTAGTATAGAGGCAGGGGATGAAAAACTGTTTTTT.

The chain uses TRBV6-5 and TRBJ2-5; D may be TRBD1 (5 bases). Trimming pared 7 bases from V and 5 bases from J, leaving 17 bases between. Germline assignment: CDR1 MNHEY and CDR2 SVGAGI. This CDR3 contains 14 residues. CDR3 nucleotide sequence: TGTGCCAGCATCAAGGACACCTTCGGCGAGACCCAGTACTTC. Its protein is CASIKDTFGETQYF.

The rearrangement uses TRBV2 and TRBJ2-7; tentatively, D is TRBD2 (5 bases). This CDR3 contains 16 residues. V dropped 0 bases and J dropped 4 bases, with 16 bases sitting between them. Germline values: CDR1 SNHLY, CDR2 FYNNEI. The CDR3 protein is CASSEALKGDIYEQYV. DNA for the CDR3: TGTGCCAGCAGTGAAGCGCTTAAGGGAGATATATACGAGCAGTACGTC.

The rearrangement joins TRBV6-5 to TRBJ1-5, with unresolved D. Germline V CDR1 and CDR2: MNHEY, SVGAGI. Trimming removed 2 bases from V and 3 bases from J, with 8 bases in between. The CDR3 contains 14 residues. In DNA, the CDR3 is TGTGCCAGCAGTTACGGGCAGACCAATCAGCCCCAGCATTTT. Its protein product is CASSYGQTNQPQHF.

The V and J genes are TRBV10-2 and TRBJ2-3; 12 nucleotides match TRBD2. Germline loops: CDR1 WSHSY, CDR2 SAAADI. This CDR3 is built from 18 residues. The J segment lost 1 base and the V segment lost 6 bases, leaving 11 bases of the junction unmatched. This chain's CDR3 is CASSLGLAGGRRTDTQYF. The DNA for the CDR3 is TGCGCCAGCAGCCTGGGGCTAGCGGGGGGGCGGCGCACAGATACGCAGTATTTT.

This clone occurred a few times. J is TRBJ2-1 and V is TRBV18; the D gene is possibly TRBD2 (5 bases). Trimming left V 4 bases short and J 8 bases short, with 18 bases between. The CDR3 totals 15 residues. CDR1 and CDR2 from the germline V gene are KGHSH and LQKENI. This CDR3 is CASSRAGGLLDEQFF. In DNA form, the CDR3 reads TGTGCCAGCTCACGCGCCGGAGGCCTGTTGGATGAGCAGTTCTTC.

This clone was observed once. The rearrangement joins TRBV5-1 to TRBJ2-3, with a possible D match to TRBD2 (6 bases). The germline CDR1 and CDR2 sequences are SGHRS and YFSETQ. The V end was cut by 7 bases, the J end by 8 bases, with 20 bases between. The CDR3 consists of 14 residues. The CDR3 DNA follows: TGCGCCAGCTGTGTCGGGTCTGAGGGAGGTACGCAGTATTTT. Translation: CASCVGSEGGTQYF. The full variable domain, its missing parts supplied by reference TRBV5-1 and TRBJ2-3, is KAGVTQTPRYLIKTRGQQVTLSCSPISGHRSVSWYQQTPGQGLQFLFEYFSETQRNKGNFPGRFSGRQFSNSRSEMNVSTLELGDSALYLCASCVGSEGGTQYFGPGTRLTVL.

This clone was seen a few times. This chain uses TRBV6-5 with TRBJ1-1; 8 bases are a match to TRBD1. V lost 5 bases, J lost 4 bases, and 6 bases stayed unmatched. The CDR3 extends over 14 amino acids. Germline assignment: CDR1 MNHEY and CDR2 SVGAGI. The CDR3 is CASSPDRVITEAFF. In nucleotides, the CDR3 is TGTGCCAGCAGTCCGGACAGGGTAATCACTGAAGCTTTCTTT.

This clone was found a few times. The genes are TRBV12-3 or TRBV12-4 and TRBJ1-2, with D unclear. Trimming removed 0 bases from V and 4 bases from J, with 6 bases in between. The CDR3 is made up of 13 amino acids. This chain's CDR3 is CASSLAGAYGYTF. CDR3 nucleotides: TGTGCCAGCAGTTTAGCCGGTGCCTATGGCTACACCTTC.

The chain is built from TRBV5-6 and TRBJ2-5, with 10 positions matching TRBD2. Germline assignment: CDR1 SGHDT and CDR2 YYEEEE. Trimming cost V 0 bases and J 7 bases; bases outside gene matches: 9. This CDR3 spans 16 amino acids. The CDR3 is CASSLGSGGSRGTQYF. CDR3 nucleotides: TGTGCCAGCAGCTTGGGTAGCGGGGGGTCCCGTGGGACCCAGTACTTC. Supplemented by reference TRBV5-6 and TRBJ2-5, the full variable domain reads DAGVTQSPTHLIKTRGQQVTLRCSPKSGHDTVSWYQQALGQGPQFIFQYYEEEERQRGNFPDRFSGHQFPNYSSELNVNALLLGDSALYLCASSLGSGGSRGTQYFGPGTRLLVL.

For the CDR3, the DNA is TGTGCCAGCAGCCGACATCAAGAGACCCAGTACTTC. Protein product: CASSRHQETQYF. The chain has TRBV3-1 (or the pseudogene TRBV3-2) and TRBJ2-5, with D hard to call. The CDR3 covers 12 residues. CDR1 is LGHDT, CDR2 YNNKEL, per germline (reference sequence). V lost 4 bases to trimming and J lost 2 bases, with 5 bases between them.

The V call is TRBV5-4, the J call TRBJ1-2; a possible D gene is TRBD1 (5 bases). Per the germline V gene, CDR1 is SGHNT and CDR2 is YYREEE (reference sequence). The CDR3 sequence is 16 residues long. Trimming stripped 3 bases from V and 2 bases from J, with 17 bases between. The CDR3 bases are TGTGCCAGCAGCTCCCTAGACAGACCCCTGAACTATGGCTACACCTTC. Its protein is CASSSLDRPLNYGYTF.

The genes are TRBV28 and TRBJ2-5; D perhaps matches TRBD1 (7 bases). Germline assignment: CDR1 MDHEN and CDR2 SYDVKM. The ends were cut back, 4 bases at V and 3 bases at J, with 18 bases in the middle. The CDR3 sequence is 16 residues long. The CDR3 sequence: CASSSRRRGDEETQYF. CDR3 sequence (DNA): TGTGCCAGCAGTTCCCGCCGCAGGGGGGACGAAGAGACCCAGTACTTC.

V and J are TRBV3-1 (or the pseudogene TRBV3-2) and TRBJ1-2; maybe TRBD1 (6 bases). The germline gives CDR1 LGHDT, CDR2 YNNKEL (reference sequence). The germline V and J ends were trimmed by 4 bases and 8 bases, with 17 bases remaining between them. CDR3 length: 14 residues. The CDR3 here is CASSPSRGGSGYTF. As DNA, the CDR3 is TGTGCCAGCAGCCCCTCGCGGGGGGGCAGCGGCTACACCTTC.

The J gene is TRBJ1-6, the V gene TRBV9; tentative D call: TRBD1 (6 bases). The V gene's germline CDR1 is SGDLS and CDR2 YYNGEE. The CDR3 length is 14 residues. The V and J ends lost 4 bases and 9 bases respectively, with 14 bases between them. CDR3 in DNA: TGTGCCAGCAGCCTCGACAGGTACAGTTCACCCCTCCACTTT. It codes for CASSLDRYSSPLHF.

The rearrangement joins TRBV3-1 (or the pseudogene TRBV3-2) to TRBJ2-1; 8 nucleotides align to TRBD2. Trimming at V came to 1 base and at J to 4 bases, leaving 9 bases not matched to a gene. Looked up from germline, CDR1 is LGHDT and CDR2 is YNNKEL (reference sequence). The CDR3 spans 17 residues. CDR3 DNA: TGTGCCAGCAGCCAAGGAAGTTTCGGGGGGGGATACAATGAGCAGTTCTTC. Amino acids: CASSQGSFGGGYNEQFF.

V usage is TRBV10-2 and J usage is TRBJ2-1; a possible D gene is TRBD2 (6 bases). The V gene's germline CDR1 is WSHSY and CDR2 SAAADI. The CDR3 has 11 residues. V was clipped by 8 bases and J by 5 bases, with 7 bases between them. The CDR3 DNA is TGCGCCAGCTCTAGCGACAATGAGCAGTTCTTC. This codes for CASSSDNEQFF.

This clone was detected once. The gene calls are TRBV18 and TRBJ1-1; D not resolved. The CDR3 has 13 amino acids. Trimming took 3 bases from V and 5 from J, leaving 10 bases between them. CDR1 and CDR2 (germline): KGHSH, LQKENI. The CDR3 reads CASSPPAGTEAFF. The CDR3 nucleotides read TGTGCCAGCTCACCCCCCGCGGGGACTGAAGCTTTCTTT.

The rearrangement uses TRBV11-2 and TRBJ1-2; no definite D call. Germline values: CDR1 SGHAT, CDR2 FQNNGV. V was clipped by 5 bases and J by 2 bases, with 15 bases between them. The CDR3 has 15 amino acids. CDR3 sequence: CASSRLRRKNYGYTF. The CDR3, as DNA: TGTGCCAGCAGCCGATTGAGGAGGAAGAACTATGGCTACACCTTC.

The rearrangement links TRBV7-9 to TRBJ1-2; D might be TRBD1 (6 bases). The ends were cut back, 5 bases at V and 6 bases at J, with 13 bases in the middle. CDR3 length: 13 residues. Germline V gives CDR1 SEHNR, CDR2 FQNEAQ (reference sequence). The CDR3 sequence is CASSQGSVDGYTF. The CDR3 bases are TGTGCCAGCAGCCAGGGGTCGGTGGATGGCTACACCTTC.

The J gene is TRBJ1-4, the V gene TRBV6-5; D remains ambiguous. The CDR3 runs 15 residues. Trimming took off 7 bases at V and 3 bases at J, with 15 bases between the two ends. Germline-derived CDR1 and CDR2 are MNHEY and SVGAGI. In DNA form, the CDR3 reads TGTGCCAGCAAGTACCTTGGCAGCGCTAATGAAAAACTGTTTTTT. Protein product: CASKYLGSANEKLFF.

The chain employs TRBV9 and TRBJ2-1, with TRBD1 as a possible D gene (7 bases). Looked up from germline, CDR1 is SGDLS and CDR2 is YYNGEE. The CDR3 sequence is 17 residues long. Trimming removed 3 bases at V and 2 bases at J, with 18 bases between. The DNA for the CDR3 is TGTGCCAGCAGCGAGGGAATCAGGGGGGCCACCTACAATGAGCAGTTCTTC. It specifies CASSEGIRGATYNEQFF.

This chain joins TRBV29-1 and TRBJ1-1; D is unclear. Germline V lookup: CDR1 SQVTM, CDR2 ANQGSEA. This CDR3 has 15 amino acids. The V end lost 6 bases, the J end lost 0 bases, and 17 bases lay between the germline ends. CDR3 sequence reads: CSVRSPRGLNTEAFF. The CDR3 DNA reads TGCAGCGTAAGGTCCCCTCGAGGTCTGAACACTGAAGCTTTCTTT.

This chain uses TRBV11-2 with TRBJ2-1; 9 positions match TRBD2. This CDR3 has 17 residues. The germline CDR1 and CDR2 sequences are SGHAT and FQNNGV. The ends lost 5 bases at V and 9 bases at J; junction bases unmatched: 17. The CDR3 coding sequence is TGTGCCAGCAGCCCCCCTGCCGGCGGGGGGGCCGGGGTTGAGCAGTTCTTC. It codes for CASSPPAGGGAGVEQFF.

The chain combines TRBV28 with TRBJ1-6, with D possibly being TRBD1 (6 bases). The CDR3 length is 16 residues. V dropped 7 bases and J dropped 6 bases, with 19 bases sitting between them. The V gene's germline CDR1 is MDHEN and CDR2 SYDVKM. The DNA of the CDR3 is TGTGCCAGCAACACTGGGGGCACTCACGTTAATTCACCCCTCCACTTT. As protein: CASNTGGTHVNSPLHF.

The chain joins TRBV11-2 to TRBJ1-1, with 8 bases that match TRBD1. With V trimmed by 5 bases and J by 4 bases, 3 bases remained unmatched. The germline CDR1 and CDR2 sequences are SGHAT and FQNNGV. This CDR3 comprises 13 residues. The chain's CDR3 is CASSRDRGTEAFF. The CDR3 coding sequence is TGTGCCAGCAGCCGAGACAGGGGCACTGAAGCTTTCTTT.